This entry lists 15 T cell receptor beta chains sequenced from one sample in a study of T cell responses to AZD1222 COVID-19 vaccine. Sequenced by immunoSEQ multiplex PCR; TCRdb stores in-frame clones only, minus some. The sample includes around 33,000 clones, roughly 90% of them seen just once. Sample: peripheral blood, taken on day 0 of AZD1222 vaccination. These receptors originate from an adult in good health.

By frequency in the sample, this clone is medium-sized. The J gene is TRBJ1-5, the V gene TRBV11-2; D possibly corresponds to TRBD1 (6 bases). This CDR3 region has 18 residues. V dropped 4 bases and J dropped 11 bases, with 30 bases sitting between them. Germline V gene data show CDR1 as SGHAT and CDR2 as FQNNGV. The CDR3 bases are TGTGCCAGCAGCTCCAACCCCACTTTGGGCCGGGCGGGGGCAGCCCAGCATTTT. It translates to CASSSNPTLGRAGAAQHF. Using reference TRBV11-2 and TRBJ1-5 for the parts outside the CDR3, the full variable domain is EAGVAQSPRYKIIEKRQSVAFWCNPISGHATLYWYQQILGQGPKLLIQFQNNGVVDDSQLPKDRFSAERLKGVDSTLKIQPAKLEDSAVYLCASSSNPTLGRAGAAQHFGDGTRLSIL.

The rearrangement uses TRBV29-1 and TRBJ1-3; D call uncertain. In germline, CDR1 is SQVTM, CDR2 ANQGSEA. The CDR3 loop spans 12 amino acids. Deletions cut 7 bases from V and 0 bases from J, with 7 bases between. Here the CDR3 reads CSGLSSGNTIYF. The CDR3, as DNA: TGCAGCGGCCTCAGCTCTGGAAACACCATATATTTT.

This rearrangement joins TRBV19 to TRBJ1-1; 7 bases align to TRBD1. The CDR3 length is 12 residues. CDR1 LNHDA and CDR2 SQIVND come from the germline V gene (reference sequence). Trimming removed 5 bases from V and 9 bases from J; junction bases left unmatched: 6. The CDR3 DNA follows: TGTGCCAGTAGTGCGCGACAGGGTAAAGCTTTCTTT. Translation: CASSARQGKAFF.

The chain links TRBV5-1 to TRBJ1-1; D is perhaps TRBD1 (6 bases). V was shortened by 4 bases and J by 4 bases, with 17 bases between the two germline ends. The germline CDR1 and CDR2 sequences are SGHRS and YFSETQ. The CDR3 runs to 15 residues. This CDR3 reads CASSHTPTGTTEAFF. The DNA for the CDR3 is TGCGCCAGCAGCCACACCCCAACAGGGACCACTGAAGCTTTCTTT.

This chain joins TRBV7-8 and TRBJ1-6; weak D call: TRBD1 (5 bases). The germline CDR1 and CDR2 sequences are SGHVS and FQNEAQ. The CDR3 extends over 15 amino acids. Trimming took off 2 bases at V and 5 bases at J, with 10 bases between the two ends. CDR3 sequence (DNA): TGTGCCAGCAGCTTAACAGACAGTAATAATTCACCCCTCCACTTT. Amino acid sequence: CASSLTDSNNSPLHF.

The rearrangement links TRBV4-2 to TRBJ1-5; D might be TRBD1 (5 bases). Germline assignment: CDR1 LGHNA and CDR2 YNFKEQ. The germline V and J ends were trimmed by 6 bases and 5 bases, with 11 bases remaining between them. CDR3 length: 13 amino acids. CDR3 in amino acids: CASRGGADQPQHF. DNA for the CDR3: TGTGCCAGCAGGGGCGGGGCAGATCAGCCCCAGCATTTT.

Here the CDR3 DNA reads TGTGCCAGCAGCTGGCGGCGGGGGGGAGATACGCAGTATTTT. It translates to CASSWRRGGDTQYF. This sequence joins TRBV11-1 and TRBJ2-3; TRBD2 matches 9 bases. Germline assignment: CDR1 SGHAT and CDR2 FQDESV (reference sequence). The V gene end was trimmed by 4 bases and the J gene end by 5 bases; junction bases not matched to a gene: 4. This CDR3 region has 14 residues.

The V call is TRBV19, the J call TRBJ2-7; 8 bases map to TRBD1. Germline V lookup: CDR1 LNHDA, CDR2 SQIVND (reference sequence). The CDR3 has 14 amino acids. The junction had 2 bases not matched to a gene; V was cut back by 2 bases and J by 2 bases. The CDR3 loop is CASSIMDRAYEQYF. CDR3 coding DNA: TGTGCCAGTAGTATAATGGACAGGGCCTACGAGCAGTACTTC. The entire variable domain, with the rest obtained from reference TRBV19 and TRBJ2-7, is as follows: DGGITQSPKYLFRKEGQNVTLSCEQNLNHDAMYWYRQDPGQGLRLIYYSQIVNDFQKGDIAEGYSVSREKKESFPLTVTSAQKNPTAFYLCASSIMDRAYEQYFGPGTRLTVT.

This chain uses TRBV9 with TRBJ1-2; D unclear. Deletions cut 0 bases from V and 4 bases from J, with 10 bases between. The CDR3 extends over 14 amino acids. Germline lookup yields CDR1 SGDLS and CDR2 YYNGEE. CDR3 in amino acids: CASSVGETSYGYTF. In DNA, the CDR3 is TGTGCCAGCAGCGTAGGTGAGACAAGCTATGGCTACACCTTC.

In DNA form, the CDR3 reads TGTGCCAGCAGCTTAGATAAAGCGGGGGTGGGCACAGATACGCAGTATTTT. Encoded protein: CASSLDKAGVGTDTQYF. The V gene is TRBV11-3, the J gene TRBJ2-3; 8 bases match TRBD2. J lost 1 base, V lost 0 bases, and 6 bases had no gene match. The CDR3 spans 17 residues. Germline lookup yields CDR1 SGHNT and CDR2 YENEEA.

V usage is TRBV3-1 (or the pseudogene TRBV3-2) and J usage is TRBJ1-2, with 9 bases identical to TRBD1. CDR3 length: 15 amino acids. Trimming cost V 6 bases and J 7 bases; bases outside gene matches: 12. Germline loops: CDR1 LGHDT, CDR2 YNNKEL (reference sequence). CDR3 sequence (DNA): TGTGCCAGCAGGTGGACAGGGGTTAATTCGGGTGGCTACACCTTC. This codes for CASRWTGVNSGGYTF.

This clone was counted between two and nine times. V usage is TRBV6-5 and J usage is TRBJ2-7; 8 bases are a match to TRBD1. CDR3 length: 14 amino acids. Germline values: CDR1 MNHEY, CDR2 SVGAGI. V lost 4 bases, J lost 3 bases, and 5 bases stayed unmatched. CDR3 nucleotides: TGTGCCAGCAGTTCTTGGACAGGGTTCTACGAGCAGTACTTC. Translation: CASSSWTGFYEQYF.

The chain has TRBV18 and TRBJ2-6; D is possibly TRBD1 (6 bases). Germline loops: CDR1 KGHSH, CDR2 LQKENI. The germline V and J ends were trimmed by 4 bases and 4 bases, with 14 bases remaining between them. The CDR3 loop spans 16 amino acids. The CDR3 DNA reads TGTGCCAGCTCACAATCCAGGGGTGCCGGGGCCAACGTCCTGACTTTC. Its translation is CASSQSRGAGANVLTF.

This rearrangement joins TRBV2 to TRBJ2-5; weak D call: TRBD1 (5 bases). The CDR3 spans 14 residues. CDR1 is SNHLY and CDR2 is FYNNEI in the germline V gene. V lost 2 bases to trimming and J lost 2 bases, with 9 bases between them. CDR3 sequence reads: CASSEIRQQETQYF. In nucleotides, the CDR3 is TGTGCCAGCAGTGAAATCCGACAGCAAGAGACCCAGTACTTC. Complete variable domain (other parts from reference TRBV2 and TRBJ2-5): EPEVTQTPSHQVTQMGQEVILRCVPISNHLYFYWYRQILGQKVEFLVSFYNNEISEKSEIFDDQFSVERPDGSNFTLKIRSTKLEDSAMYFCASSEIRQQETQYFGPGTRLLVL.

The rearrangement joins TRBV19 to TRBJ1-6, with TRBD1 as a possible D gene (6 bases). The germline gives CDR1 LNHDA, CDR2 SQIVND (reference sequence). V was cut by 8 bases and J by 7 bases, with 18 bases left in between. This CDR3 comprises 15 residues. CDR3 loop: CASRPGTGTNSPLHF. The CDR3 DNA is TGTGCCAGTCGTCCCGGGACTGGGACAAATTCACCCCTCCACTTT.